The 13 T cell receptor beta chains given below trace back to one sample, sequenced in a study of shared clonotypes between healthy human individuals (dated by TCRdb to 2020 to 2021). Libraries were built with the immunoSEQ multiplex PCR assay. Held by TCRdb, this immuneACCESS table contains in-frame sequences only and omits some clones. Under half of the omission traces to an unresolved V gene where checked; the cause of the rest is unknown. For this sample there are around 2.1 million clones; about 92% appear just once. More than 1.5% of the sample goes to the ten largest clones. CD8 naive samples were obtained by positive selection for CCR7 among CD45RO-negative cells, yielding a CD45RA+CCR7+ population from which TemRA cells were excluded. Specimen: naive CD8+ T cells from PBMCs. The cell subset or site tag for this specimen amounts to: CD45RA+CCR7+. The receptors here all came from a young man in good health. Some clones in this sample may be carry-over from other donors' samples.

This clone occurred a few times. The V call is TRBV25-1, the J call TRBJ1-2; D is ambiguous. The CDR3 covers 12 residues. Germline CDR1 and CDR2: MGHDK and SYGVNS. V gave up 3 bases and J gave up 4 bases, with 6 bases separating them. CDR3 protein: CASSERLYGYTF. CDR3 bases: TGTGCCAGCAGTGAGAGGCTCTATGGCTACACCTTC.

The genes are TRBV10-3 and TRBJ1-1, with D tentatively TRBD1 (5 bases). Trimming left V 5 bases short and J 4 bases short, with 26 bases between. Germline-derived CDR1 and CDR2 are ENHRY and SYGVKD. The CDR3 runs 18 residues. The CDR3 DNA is TGTGCCATCAGTCTCAATAAACAGGCGGAGGAAAGAGGCACTGAAGCTTTCTTT. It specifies CAISLNKQAEERGTEAFF.

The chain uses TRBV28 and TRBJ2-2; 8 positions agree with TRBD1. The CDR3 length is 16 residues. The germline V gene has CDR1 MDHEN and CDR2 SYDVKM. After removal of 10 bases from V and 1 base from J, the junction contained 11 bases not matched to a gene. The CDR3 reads CATTGTGTGNTGELFF. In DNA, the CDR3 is TGTGCCACCACAGGAACCGGGACAGGGAACACCGGGGAGCTGTTTTTT. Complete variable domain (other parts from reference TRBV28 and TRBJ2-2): DVKVTQSSRYLVKRTGEKVFLECVQDMDHENMFWYRQDPGLGLRLIYFSYDVKMKEKGDIPEGYSVSREKKERFSLILESASTNQTSMYLCATTGTGTGNTGELFFGEGSRLTVL.

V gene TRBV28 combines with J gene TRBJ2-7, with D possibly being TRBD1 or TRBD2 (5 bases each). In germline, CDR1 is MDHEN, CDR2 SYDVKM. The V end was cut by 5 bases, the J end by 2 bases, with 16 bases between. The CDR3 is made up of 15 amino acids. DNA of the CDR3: TGTGCCAGCAGTCCCCCCGGGGCCTACCCCTACGAGCAGTACTTC. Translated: CASSPPGAYPYEQYF.

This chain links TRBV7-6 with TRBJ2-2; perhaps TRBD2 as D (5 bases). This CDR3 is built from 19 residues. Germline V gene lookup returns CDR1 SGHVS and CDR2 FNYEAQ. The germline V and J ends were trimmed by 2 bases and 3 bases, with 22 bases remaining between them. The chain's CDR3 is CASSLLSGSYGRYTGELFF. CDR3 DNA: TGTGCCAGCAGCTTATTATCGGGGTCCTACGGTCGATACACCGGGGAGCTGTTTTTT.

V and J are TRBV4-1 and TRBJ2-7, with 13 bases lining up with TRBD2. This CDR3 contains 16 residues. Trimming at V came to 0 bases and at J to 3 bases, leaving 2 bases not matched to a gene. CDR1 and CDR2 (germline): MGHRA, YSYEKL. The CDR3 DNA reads TGCGCCAGCAGCCAAGATGGGACTAGCGGGATCTACGAGCAGTACTTC. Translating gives CASSQDGTSGIYEQYF.

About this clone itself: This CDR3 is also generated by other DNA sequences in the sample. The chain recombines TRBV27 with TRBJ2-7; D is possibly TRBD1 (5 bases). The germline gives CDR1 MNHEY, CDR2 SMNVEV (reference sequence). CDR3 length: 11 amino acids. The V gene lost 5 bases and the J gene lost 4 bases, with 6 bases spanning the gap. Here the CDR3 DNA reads TGTGCCAGCAGTCAGGGATACGAGCAGTACTTC. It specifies CASSQGYEQYF.

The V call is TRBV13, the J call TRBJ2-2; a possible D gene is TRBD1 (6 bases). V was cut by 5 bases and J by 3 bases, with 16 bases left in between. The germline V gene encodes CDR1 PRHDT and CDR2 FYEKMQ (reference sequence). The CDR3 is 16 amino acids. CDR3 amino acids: CASSHTQGWDTGELFF. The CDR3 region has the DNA TGTGCCAGCAGCCATACTCAGGGGTGGGACACCGGGGAGCTGTTTTTT.

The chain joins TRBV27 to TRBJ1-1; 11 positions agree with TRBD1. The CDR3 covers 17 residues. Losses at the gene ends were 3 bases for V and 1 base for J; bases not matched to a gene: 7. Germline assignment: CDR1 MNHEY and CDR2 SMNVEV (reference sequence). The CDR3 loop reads CASSLSPGQGANTEAFF. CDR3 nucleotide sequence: TGTGCCAGCAGTTTGTCACCCGGACAGGGGGCGAACACTGAAGCTTTCTTT.

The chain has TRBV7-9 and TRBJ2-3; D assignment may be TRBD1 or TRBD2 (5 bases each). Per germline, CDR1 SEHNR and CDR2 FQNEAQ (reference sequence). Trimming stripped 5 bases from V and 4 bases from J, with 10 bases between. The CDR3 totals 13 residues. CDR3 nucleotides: TGTGCCAGCAGCCTCGAGGGGCCAGATACGCAGTATTTT. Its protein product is CASSLEGPDTQYF. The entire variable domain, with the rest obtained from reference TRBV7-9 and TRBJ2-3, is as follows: DTGVSQNPRHKITKRGQNVTFRCDPISEHNRLYWYRQTLGQGPEFLTYFQNEAQLEKSRLLSDRFSAERPKGSFSTLEIQRTEQGDSAMYLCASSLEGPDTQYFGPGTRLTVL.

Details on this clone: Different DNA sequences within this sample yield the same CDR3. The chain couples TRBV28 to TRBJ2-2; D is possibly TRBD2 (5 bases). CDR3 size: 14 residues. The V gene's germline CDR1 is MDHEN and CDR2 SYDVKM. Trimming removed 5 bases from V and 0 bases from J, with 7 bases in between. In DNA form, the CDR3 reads TGTGCCAGCAGTCCGCGGGCGAACACCGGGGAGCTGTTTTTT. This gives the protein CASSPRANTGELFF. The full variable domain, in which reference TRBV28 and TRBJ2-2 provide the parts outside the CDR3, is DVKVTQSSRYLVKRTGEKVFLECVQDMDHENMFWYRQDPGLGLRLIYFSYDVKMKEKGDIPEGYSVSREKKERFSLILESASTNQTSMYLCASSPRANTGELFFGEGSRLTVL.

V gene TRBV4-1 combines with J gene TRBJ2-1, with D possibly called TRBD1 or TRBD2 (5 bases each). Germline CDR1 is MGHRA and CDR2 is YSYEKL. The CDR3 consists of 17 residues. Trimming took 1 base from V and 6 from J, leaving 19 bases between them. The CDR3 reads CASSQGGKGTLGNEQFF. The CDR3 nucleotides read TGCGCCAGCAGCCAAGGGGGGAAGGGGACCCTGGGCAATGAGCAGTTCTTC.

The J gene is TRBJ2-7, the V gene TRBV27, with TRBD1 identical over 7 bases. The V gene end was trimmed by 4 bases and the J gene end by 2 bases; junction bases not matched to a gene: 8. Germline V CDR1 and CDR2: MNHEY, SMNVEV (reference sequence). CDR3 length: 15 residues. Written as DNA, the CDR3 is TGTGCCAGCAGTTCTCTGGACAGGTTCGCCTACGAGCAGTACTTC. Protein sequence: CASSSLDRFAYEQYF.